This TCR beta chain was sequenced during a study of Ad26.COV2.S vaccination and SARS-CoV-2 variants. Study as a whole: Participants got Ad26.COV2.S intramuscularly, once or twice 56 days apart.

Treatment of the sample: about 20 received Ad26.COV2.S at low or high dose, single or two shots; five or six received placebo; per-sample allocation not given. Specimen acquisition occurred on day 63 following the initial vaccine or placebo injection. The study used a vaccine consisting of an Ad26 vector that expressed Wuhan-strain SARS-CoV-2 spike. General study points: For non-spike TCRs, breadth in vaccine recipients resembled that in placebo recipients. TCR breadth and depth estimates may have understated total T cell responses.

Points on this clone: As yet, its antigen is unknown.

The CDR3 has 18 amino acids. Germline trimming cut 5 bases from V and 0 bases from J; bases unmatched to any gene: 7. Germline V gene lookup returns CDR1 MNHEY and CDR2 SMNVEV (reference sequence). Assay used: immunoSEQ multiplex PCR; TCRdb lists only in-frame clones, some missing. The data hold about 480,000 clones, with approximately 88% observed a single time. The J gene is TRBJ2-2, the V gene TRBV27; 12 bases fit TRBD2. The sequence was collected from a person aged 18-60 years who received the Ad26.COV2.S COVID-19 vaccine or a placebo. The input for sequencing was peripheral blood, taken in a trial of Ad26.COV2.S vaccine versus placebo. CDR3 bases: TGTGCCAGCAGTCTCGGGACTAGCGGGTTCGCGAACACCGGGGAGCTGTTTTTT. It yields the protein CASSLGTSGFANTGELFF.